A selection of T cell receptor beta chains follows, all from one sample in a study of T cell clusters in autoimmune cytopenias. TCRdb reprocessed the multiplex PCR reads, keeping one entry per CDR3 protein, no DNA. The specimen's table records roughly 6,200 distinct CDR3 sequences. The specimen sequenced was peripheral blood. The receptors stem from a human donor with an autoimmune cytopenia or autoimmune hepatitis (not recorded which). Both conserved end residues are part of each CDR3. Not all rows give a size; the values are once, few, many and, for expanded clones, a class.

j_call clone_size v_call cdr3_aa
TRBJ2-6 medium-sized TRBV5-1 CASSLDTGAAGANVLTF
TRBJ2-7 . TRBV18 CASSPRETYEQYF
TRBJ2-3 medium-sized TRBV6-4 CASSEPPAHTDTQYF
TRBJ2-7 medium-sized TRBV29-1 CSVGEQGTPYEQYF
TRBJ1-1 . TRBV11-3 CASSPELGEAFF
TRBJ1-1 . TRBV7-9 CASSPRLDTEAFF
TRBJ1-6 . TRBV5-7 CASSPRGGNSPLHF
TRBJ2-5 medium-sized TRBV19 CATQPGGGTQYF
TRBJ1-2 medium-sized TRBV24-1 CATSPGTGKGYGYTF
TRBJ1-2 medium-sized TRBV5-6 CASSAWRVWGNDYGYTF